This T cell receptor beta chain was sequenced during a study of T cell responses to AZD1222 COVID-19 vaccine. General study points: Donors were chiefly white British, with a greater number of females, and clonal diversity was perhaps underestimated. Spike as a whole was targeted by vaccine-associated CD4 TCRs, dominant at 160-218 and 743-854. Baseline seropositives among AZD1222 recipients totaled only five to seven.

The CDR3 is 15 residues long. Per germline, CDR1 SGHTA and CDR2 FQGNSA. The V gene end was trimmed by 10 bases and the J gene end by 0 bases; junction bases not matched to a gene: 8. A remark on this clone: Its specificity is unknown.

Only in-frame clones appear in the TCRdb table, and some are missing; sequencing was by immunoSEQ multiplex PCR. Of about 120,000 clones listed, 70% to 90% are singletons. The J gene is TRBJ1-4, the V gene TRBV7-2; 7 bases are shared with TRBD1. The receptor comes from an adult in good health. The specimen was peripheral blood, collected on day 0 of MenACWY control vaccination. As DNA, the CDR3 is TGTGCCACCCGACGGGACAGTTCAACTAATGAAAAACTGTTTTTT. This translates into CATRRDSSTNEKLFF.